Presented here are 27 T cell receptor beta chains from one specimen sequenced in a study of blood T cell repertoires in COVID-19. Some clones are missing from TCRdb's copy, which holds only in-frame ones; the method was immunoSEQ multiplex PCR. Among about 190,000 clones, 84% were seen once, and the ten largest hold 5% to 6.5%. Sequenced material: peripheral blood. The receptor set was obtained from a woman between 70 and 85 years old with active or convalescent COVID-19.

In its sample, this clone was seen a few times. This rearrangement joins TRBV4-2 to TRBJ1-2; TRBD1 matches at 8 bases. The CDR3 sequence is 14 residues long. V shed 1 base, J shed 6 bases, and the junction held 4 bases outside the gene matches. Germline V lookup: CDR1 LGHNA, CDR2 YNFKEQ. The CDR3 region is CASSQVRGLDGYTF. The CDR3 DNA follows: TGTGCCAGCAGCCAAGTCAGGGGGCTTGATGGCTACACCTTC.

The V gene is TRBV9, the J gene TRBJ1-2, with D tentatively TRBD1 (6 bases). The CDR3 is made up of 17 amino acids. Germline assignment: CDR1 SGDLS and CDR2 YYNGEE. Trimming took off 3 bases at V and 6 bases at J, with 24 bases between the two ends. This CDR3 is CASSDPTGTPKGDGYTF. CDR3 sequence (DNA): TGTGCCAGCAGCGACCCAACCGGGACACCAAAGGGGGATGGCTACACCTTC.

The J gene is TRBJ2-2, the V gene TRBV27; D might be TRBD2 (5 bases). The CDR3 covers 19 residues. Per the germline V gene, CDR1 is MNHEY and CDR2 is SMNVEV (reference sequence). V lost 3 bases and J 3 bases, leaving 23 bases between the germline ends. The CDR3, as DNA: TGTGCCAGCAGTTTTGGGAAGACGATCGGCGGGTGGGACACCGGGGAGCTGTTTTTT. Amino acid sequence: CASSFGKTIGGWDTGELFF.

The genes are TRBV2 and TRBJ2-3, with 7 positions matching TRBD2. With V trimmed by 3 bases and J by 4 bases, 13 bases remained unmatched. Germline V gene lookup returns CDR1 SNHLY and CDR2 FYNNEI. The length of the CDR3 is 17 residues. The CDR3, as DNA: TGTGCCAGCAGTGAGCAGGGAGGCGGGAGTGGAGCAGATACGCAGTATTTT. The encoded protein is CASSEQGGGSGADTQYF. Full variable domain (remainder filled in from reference TRBV2 and TRBJ2-3): EPEVTQTPSHQVTQMGQEVILRCVPISNHLYFYWYRQILGQKVEFLVSFYNNEISEKSEIFDDQFSVERPDGSNFTLKIRSTKLEDSAMYFCASSEQGGGSGADTQYFGPGTRLTVL.

This chain joins TRBV2 and TRBJ2-2, with D uncertain. The germline CDR1 and CDR2 sequences are SNHLY and FYNNEI. This CDR3 contains 14 residues. V gave up 3 bases and J gave up 4 bases, with 9 bases separating them. The CDR3 nucleotides are TGTGCCAGCAGTGATTTCGGTGCCACCGGGGAGCTGTTTTTT. It codes for CASSDFGATGELFF.

J is TRBJ2-3 and V is TRBV6-5; possibly TRBD1 for D (6 bases). Trimming took 5 bases from V and 6 from J, leaving 18 bases between them. The CDR3 runs to 15 residues. In germline, CDR1 is MNHEY, CDR2 SVGAGI. In nucleotides, the CDR3 is TGTGCCAGCAGTCTAGAGGGGGACCAAGGGGATACGCAGTATTTT. Translated, it gives CASSLEGDQGDTQYF.

The DNA for the CDR3 is TGCGCCAGCAGCCAAGCGGGCTTCAGTGGGAGAGGCAATCAGCCCCAGCATTTT. It translates to CASSQAGFSGRGNQPQHF. The V and J genes are TRBV4-1 and TRBJ1-5; the D is unclear. Deletions cut 1 base from V and 2 bases from J, with 18 bases between. CDR3 length: 18 amino acids. CDR1 MGHRA and CDR2 YSYEKL come from the germline V gene.

This sequence joins TRBV19 and TRBJ2-1; D uncertain. Trimming cost V 4 bases and J 8 bases, with 6 bases left between them. Germline values: CDR1 LNHDA, CDR2 SQIVND (reference sequence). The CDR3 contains 11 residues. The CDR3 protein is CASSTLDEQFF. CDR3 nucleotides: TGTGCCAGTAGTACCCTCGATGAGCAGTTCTTC.

This clone came up many times. The chain recombines TRBV30 with TRBJ1-1; D gene unclear. The CDR3 has 11 residues. Looked up from germline, CDR1 is GTSNPN and CDR2 is SVGIG (reference sequence). V shed 4 bases and J shed 8 bases, with 11 bases lying between them. The CDR3 here is CAWTAATEAFF. The CDR3 DNA follows: TGTGCCTGGACGGCGGCTACCGAAGCTTTCTTT.

This chain joins TRBV11-2 and TRBJ1-6, with 7 nucleotides matching TRBD1. The J segment lost 4 bases and the V segment lost 6 bases, leaving 3 bases of the junction unmatched. The CDR3 has 14 amino acids. The germline V gene has CDR1 SGHAT and CDR2 FQNNGV. CDR3 loop: CASSRDRYNSPLHF. Written as DNA, the CDR3 is TGTGCCAGCAGTCGGGACAGATATAATTCACCCCTCCACTTT.

The chain carries TRBV28 and TRBJ2-7; 9 positions agree with TRBD2. Germline CDR1 reads MDHEN; CDR2 reads SYDVKM. After removal of 5 bases from V and 5 bases from J, the junction contained 13 bases not matched to a gene. CDR3 length: 16 amino acids. CDR3 protein: CASSPLGGRVRNEQYF. The CDR3 DNA follows: TGTGCCAGCAGTCCGCTTGGCGGGAGGGTCCGCAACGAGCAGTACTTC. The entire variable domain, with the rest obtained from reference TRBV28 and TRBJ2-7, is as follows: DVKVTQSSRYLVKRTGEKVFLECVQDMDHENMFWYRQDPGLGLRLIYFSYDVKMKEKGDIPEGYSVSREKKERFSLILESASTNQTSMYLCASSPLGGRVRNEQYFGPGTRLTVT.

The genes are TRBV12-5 and TRBJ2-1; D call uncertain. V lost 5 bases to trimming and J lost 0 bases, with 5 bases between them. Germline loops: CDR1 LGHNT, CDR2 FRNRAP. This CDR3 comprises 13 residues. CDR3 nucleotide sequence: TGTGCTAGTGGTCCAGGCTCCTACAATGAGCAGTTCTTC. This translates into CASGPGSYNEQFF.

The chain uses TRBV7-9 and TRBJ2-6; TRBD2 matches at 12 bases. CDR1 is SEHNR and CDR2 is FQNEAQ in the germline V gene (reference sequence). The CDR3 covers 17 residues. The V gene end was trimmed by 5 bases and the J gene end by 1 base; junction bases not matched to a gene: 3. This chain's CDR3 is CASSRLAGVSGANVLTF. The CDR3 DNA sequence: TGTGCCAGCAGCCGACTAGCGGGAGTATCTGGGGCCAACGTCCTGACTTTC. The variable domain in full, with the rest retrieved from reference TRBV7-9 and TRBJ2-6, is DTGVSQNPRHKITKRGQNVTFRCDPISEHNRLYWYRQTLGQGPEFLTYFQNEAQLEKSRLLSDRFSAERPKGSFSTLEIQRTEQGDSAMYLCASSRLAGVSGANVLTFGAGSRLTVL.

This chain links TRBV7-9 with TRBJ1-2, with D tentatively TRBD1 (5 bases). Trimming shortened V by 2 bases and J by 7 bases, and 14 bases separated the two germline ends. Germline CDR1 reads SEHNR; CDR2 reads FQNEAQ (reference sequence). The CDR3 sequence is 14 residues long. CDR3 amino acids: CASSLSDRFGGYTF. The CDR3, as DNA: TGTGCCAGCAGCTTATCCGACAGATTCGGTGGCTACACCTTC.

The chain combines TRBV2 with TRBJ1-1, with D hard to call. The germline gives CDR1 SNHLY, CDR2 FYNNEI. V was trimmed by 10 bases and J by 4 bases, leaving 10 bases between them. The CDR3 loop spans 11 amino acids. This chain's CDR3 is CATGFTTEAFF. The CDR3 DNA follows: TGTGCCACCGGGTTCACCACTGAAGCTTTCTTT.

CDR3 nucleotides: TGTGCCAGCTCCCGTGGGGGGAGTTCACCCCTCCACTTT. Amino acids: CASSRGGSSPLHF. The chain couples TRBV9 to TRBJ1-6; tentative D call: TRBD1 (5 bases). The CDR3 length is 13 residues. CDR1 SGDLS and CDR2 YYNGEE come from the germline V gene. V was pared by 7 bases and J by 9 bases, with 14 bases between.

The chain combines TRBV9 with TRBJ2-2; 7 bases match TRBD2. CDR3 length equals 15 residues. Germline trimming cut 3 bases from V and 0 bases from J; bases unmatched to any gene: 2. The germline V gene encodes CDR1 SGDLS and CDR2 YYNGEE. The CDR3 spells CASSGGLANTGELFF. The CDR3 DNA follows: TGTGCCAGCAGCGGCGGACTAGCGAACACCGGGGAGCTGTTTTTT. Based on the CDR3 plus reference TRBV9 and TRBJ2-2, the full variable domain is DSGVTQTPKHLITATGQRVTLRCSPRSGDLSVYWYQQSLDQGLQFLIQYYNGEERAKGNILERFSAQQFPDLHSELNLSSLELGDSALYFCASSGGLANTGELFFGEGSRLTVL.

This clone was seen only a few times. The genes are TRBV7-9 and TRBJ1-2; possibly TRBD1 for D (6 bases). The V end was cut by 5 bases, the J end by 4 bases, with 17 bases between. CDR1 is SEHNR, CDR2 FQNEAQ, per germline (reference sequence). The CDR3 runs 15 residues. CDR3 sequence (DNA): TGTGCCAGCAGCGCGGCCGGGACACAACTCTATGGCTACACCTTC. Protein product: CASSAAGTQLYGYTF.

This clone was found a few times. This chain uses TRBV7-8 with TRBJ1-2; no definite D call. Germline V gene lookup returns CDR1 SGHVS and CDR2 FQNEAQ. The V end was cut by 5 bases, the J end by 2 bases, with 21 bases between. This CDR3 is built from 17 residues. The CDR3 sequence: CASSARVRYEGNYGYTF. The CDR3 DNA follows: TGTGCCAGCAGCGCCCGGGTCCGCTATGAGGGAAACTATGGCTACACCTTC.

The CDR3 nucleotides are TGTGCCAGCCGAGGCCCCGCATTTCAGAACACTGAAGCTTTCTTT. Translation: CASRGPAFQNTEAFF. The rearrangement joins TRBV6-5 to TRBJ1-1; no definite D call. Germline V gene lookup returns CDR1 MNHEY and CDR2 SVGAGI. The germline V and J ends were trimmed by 8 bases and 1 base, with 17 bases remaining between them. This CDR3 region has 15 residues.

The rearrangement joins TRBV11-2 to TRBJ2-2; TRBD1 matches at 9 bases. CDR3 length: 15 residues. Germline loops: CDR1 SGHAT, CDR2 FQNNGV. V gave up 3 bases and J gave up 2 bases; unmatched junction bases: 1. This chain's CDR3 is CASSLGQGNTGELFF. The CDR3 region has the DNA TGTGCCAGCAGCTTGGGACAGGGAAACACCGGGGAGCTGTTTTTT.

This clone was picked up one time. The chain combines TRBV7-8 with TRBJ2-1, with 8 bases fitting TRBD2. The CDR3 length is 14 residues. The germline CDR1 and CDR2 sequences are SGHVS and FQNEAQ. V shed 4 bases, J shed 12 bases, and the junction held 11 bases outside the gene matches. CDR3 bases: TGTGCCAGCAGCTCGGAGCAAAGCGGGAGAGGGCAGTTCTTC. Protein: CASSSEQSGRGQFF.

The chain joins TRBV20-1 to TRBJ2-7; maybe TRBD1 (5 bases). Between the trimmed V and J ends, which lost 3 bases and 4 bases, there was a span of 19 bases. Germline-derived CDR1 and CDR2 are DFQATT and SNEGSKA (reference sequence). This CDR3 contains 15 residues. CDR3 nucleotides: TGCAGTGCTAGTCCCACAGGTTCTCGTTGGTACGAGCAGTACTTC. It codes for CSASPTGSRWYEQYF.

The chain uses TRBV19 and TRBJ2-7; TRBD1 might be the D (6 bases). Trimming stripped 6 bases from V and 0 bases from J, with 12 bases between. Germline assignment: CDR1 LNHDA and CDR2 SQIVND (reference sequence). The CDR3 sequence is 14 residues long. CDR3 region: CASSWTDSSYEQYF. Here the CDR3 DNA reads TGTGCCAGTAGCTGGACAGATAGCTCCTACGAGCAGTACTTC.

The chain combines TRBV28 with TRBJ2-5, with unresolved D. V lost 2 bases to trimming and J lost 4 bases, with 5 bases between them. Germline-derived CDR1 and CDR2 are MDHEN and SYDVKM. The CDR3 contains 12 residues. CDR3 protein: CASSLLIETQYF. The CDR3 region has the DNA TGTGCCAGCAGTTTACTTATAGAGACCCAGTACTTC.

This rearrangement joins TRBV10-2 to TRBJ2-5, with 7 bases that match TRBD2. With 3 bases clipped from V and 5 bases from J, the junction kept 9 bases outside the gene matches. Germline lookup yields CDR1 WSHSY and CDR2 SAAADI. The CDR3 totals 15 residues. The CDR3 reads CASSDTGGLLETQYF. The CDR3 region has the DNA TGCGCCAGCAGTGACACGGGAGGCCTCCTCGAGACCCAGTACTTC.

About this clone itself: The sample carries other DNA sequences with the same CDR3. The rearrangement links TRBV5-1 to TRBJ2-1; 8 bases are shared with TRBD2. In germline, CDR1 is SGHRS, CDR2 YFSETQ. V lost 2 bases and J lost 4; bases outside the gene matches: 2. This CDR3 is built from 14 residues. The CDR3 sequence is CASSLAGEYNEQFF. CDR3 nucleotide sequence: TGCGCCAGCAGCTTAGCGGGGGAGTACAATGAGCAGTTCTTC.